This T cell receptor beta chain is from a study of vaccination and CD4 T cells after COVID-19. For the study at large: Convalescent individuals exhibited SARS-CoV-2 positivity on nasal swab PCR, with fewer than ten mild and one severe presentation. Convalescent participants consisted of six males and four females, two being Hispanic.

TCRdb re-derived calls from the PCR reads in MiXCR, one entry per CDR3 protein. This table has about 19,000 distinct CDR3 sequences, 60% appearing once. Losses at the gene ends were 2 bases for V and 2 bases for J; bases not matched to a gene: 5. The CDR3 runs to 15 residues. There are a few counts of this clonotype. The V gene is TRBV23-1, the J gene TRBJ2-7; 8 bases align to TRBD2. TRBV23-1 qualifies as an ORF whose function is uncertain. The sequence was obtained from a human donor who had recovered from COVID-19. Sequenced material: CD4+ T cells from blood, taken after SARS-CoV-2 vaccination. DNA for the CDR3: TGCGCCAGCAGTCAAGAGGATAGCGGGGCCTACGAGCAGTACTTC. This sequence encodes CASSQEDSGAYEQYF.